This TCR beta chain was observed in a study of follicular helper T cells after annual influenza vaccination. This clone was seen a single time. The time point denotes: 2015-2016 season, pre-vaccination. The table came from immunoSEQ multiplex PCR; TCRdb's copy has only in-frame clones and leaves some out. Of around 5,600 clones in the sample, roughly 80% were seen once. Material: CXCR5- memory CD4+ T cells sorted from blood, obtained on the day of influenza vaccination. The receptor was derived from an adult who received the influenza vaccine.

The CDR3 sequence is CASSLIEGRTQYF. CDR3 coding DNA: TGTGCCAGCAGCTTAATTGAGGGGCGGACCCAGTACTTC. The gene calls are TRBV7-8 and TRBJ2-5, with D perhaps TRBD1 or TRBD2 (5 bases each). V lost 2 bases, J lost 7 bases, and 11 bases lay in between. Looked up from germline, CDR1 is SGHVS and CDR2 is FQNEAQ. This CDR3 contains 13 residues.